This T cell receptor (beta chain) was recovered during a study of cytomegalovirus exposure and HLA in healthy donors. Regarding the study as a whole: In a later analysis, TCR association rates varied by HLA locus: DRB1 most, HLA-C fewest. Apparent HLA restriction characterized most CMV-associated TCR beta chains in a later analysis.

With regard to this clone: What it binds is unknown.

Trimming cost V 1 base and J 3 bases; bases outside gene matches: 2. This CDR3 comprises 15 residues. In germline, CDR1 is MNHNS, CDR2 SASEGT. Each of the donors was a healthy bone marrow donor. The PCR was carried out with 60 Vbeta primers and 13 Jbeta primers. Sequenced by immunoSEQ multiplex PCR; TCRdb stores in-frame clones only, minus some. Its clone listing holds 50,000 to 75,000 clones. The chain carries TRBV6-1 and TRBJ2-1, with TRBD2 matching 8 bases. The source is a woman younger than 35 in good health and CMV-seronegative. Input material: PBMCs. For the CDR3, the DNA is TGTGCCAGCAGTGAAGGGGGACTAGACTACAATGAGCAGTTCTTC. Protein product: CASSEGGLDYNEQFF.